The rows below give T cell receptor beta chains drawn from one sample of a study of PD-L1 blockade in urothelial cancer. Measured with immunoSEQ multiplex PCR; TCRdb has only the in-frame clones, and not every one. The data contain under 100,000 clones, 82% of them singletons. This specimen consisted of PBMCs, obtained around atezolizumab (anti-PD-L1) treatment. The receptors shown here come from an older man with urothelial cancer. Both conserved end residues are part of each CDR3. A D gene is named only where the DNA matches it firmly. A row's size may be missing; if present it is once, few, many or a size class.

v_gene,d_gene,j_gene,abundance,CDR3aa,CDR3nt
TRBV30,TRBD2,TRBJ2-3,NA,CAWSVGTSGSIGDTQYF,TGTGCCTGGAGTGTGGGGACTAGCGGGAGTATCGGAGATACGCAGTATTTT
TRBV5-6,NA,TRBJ2-2,NA,CASSLSRADTGELFF,TGTGCCAGCAGCTTGTCCAGGGCCGACACCGGGGAGCTGTTTTTT
TRBV2,NA,TRBJ2-3,few,CASRAGGGDTQYF,TGTGCCAGCAGGGCCGGGGGTGGAGATACGCAGTATTTT
TRBV10-2,TRBD1,TRBJ1-1,NA,CASSTGENTEAFF,TGCGCCAGCAGTACAGGGGAGAACACTGAAGCTTTCTTT
TRBV5-6,NA,TRBJ2-7,NA,CASSLVADYEQYF,TGTGCCAGCAGCTTGGTGGCAGACTACGAGCAGTACTTC
TRBV6-4,NA,TRBJ1-1,NA,CASSPGVNTEAFF,TGTGCCAGCAGTCCAGGGGTGAACACTGAAGCTTTCTTT
TRBV19,NA,TRBJ1-5,NA,CASSMVRGQPQHF,TGTGCCAGTAGTATGGTCCGGGGACAGCCCCAGCATTTT
TRBV5-1,NA,TRBJ2-2,NA,CASSSFPSNTGELFF,TGCGCCAGCAGCTCTTTCCCTTCGAACACCGGGGAGCTGTTTTTT
TRBV5-1,NA,TRBJ1-4,NA,CASSLSGGLDEKLFF,TGCGCCAGCAGCTTGTCGGGGGGGCTGGATGAAAAACTGTTTTTT
TRBV7-2,NA,TRBJ1-4,NA,CASSDRGTRNEKLFF,TGTGCCAGCAGCGACAGAGGGACTCGGAATGAAAAACTGTTTTTT
TRBV30,TRBD1,TRBJ1-3,NA,CASQGVSGNTIYF,TGTGCCTCTCAGGGGGTATCTGGAAACACCATATATTTT
TRBV6-6,TRBD1,TRBJ2-4,NA,CASRDRGERAKNIQYF,TGTGCCAGCAGGGACAGGGGGGAGAGGGCCAAAAACATTCAGTACTTC
TRBV19,TRBD1,TRBJ1-5,NA,CASSSRDRGIYSNQPQHF,TGTGCCAGTAGTTCCCGGGACAGGGGAATTTATAGCAATCAGCCCCAGCATTTT
TRBV7-3,TRBD2,TRBJ2-5,NA,CASSSGRAGGEETQYF,TGTGCCAGCAGCTCAGGGAGAGCGGGAGGGGAAGAGACCCAGTACTTC
TRBV15,NA,TRBJ1-1,NA,CATSPRARAVDEAFF,TGTGCCACCAGCCCACGGGCCAGGGCGGTCGATGAAGCTTTCTTT
TRBV5-4,NA,TRBJ1-1,few,CASSSPGRDTNTEAFF,TGTGCCAGCAGCTCTCCAGGAAGGGACACGAACACTGAAGCTTTCTTT
TRBV29-1,NA,TRBJ2-1,NA,CSVGGRAGSSYNEQFF,TGCAGCGTTGGTGGGCGAGCGGGTAGCTCCTACAATGAGCAGTTCTTC
TRBV21-1,NA,TRBJ2-3,NA,CASSKVGSGRAGDTQYF,TGTGCCAGCAGCAAAGTTGGTAGCGGGAGGGCCGGGGATACGCAGTATTTT
TRBV28,NA,TRBJ1-5,NA,CASRNRALNQPQHF,TGTGCCAGCAGGAACAGGGCTCTTAATCAGCCCCAGCATTTT
TRBV4-2,TRBD1,TRBJ1-2,NA,CASSQDWGGQGRGGYTF,TGTGCCAGCAGCCAAGATTGGGGTGGACAGGGGAGGGGTGGCTACACCTTC
TRBV11-2,NA,TRBJ2-2,once,CASSARGGHGELFF,TGTGCCAGCAGCGCGAGGGGGGGCCACGGGGAGCTGTTTTTT
TRBV19,TRBD1,TRBJ1-6,once,CASSIKGAGNSPLHF,TGTGCCAGTAGTATAAAGGGGGCCGGGAATTCACCCCTCCACTTT
TRBV10-3,TRBD1,TRBJ2-2,NA,CATRDRVTGELFF,TGTGCCACCCGGGACAGGGTAACCGGGGAGCTGTTTTTT
TRBV5-5,NA,TRBJ1-4,NA,CASSFEGFNEKLFF,TGTGCCAGCAGCTTCGAGGGATTTAATGAAAAACTGTTTTTT
TRBV6-5,TRBD1,TRBJ1-5,NA,CASSYPRTGKNQPQHF,TGTGCCAGCAGTTACCCCCGGACAGGTAAGAATCAGCCCCAGCATTTT
TRBV7-8,NA,TRBJ2-3,NA,CASSSGGSGSDTQYF,TGTGCCAGCAGCTCCGGCGGGTCGGGCTCAGATACGCAGTATTTT
TRBV5-1,TRBD2,TRBJ2-3,few,CASSLVAGEGTDTQYF,TGCGCCAGCAGCTTGGTGGCGGGGGAGGGCACAGATACGCAGTATTTT
TRBV13,TRBD2,TRBJ2-1,NA,CASSGPGLAEAYNEQFF,TGTGCCAGCAGCGGCCCGGGACTAGCGGAGGCCTACAATGAGCAGTTCTTC
TRBV7-8,NA,TRBJ1-2,NA,CASSLGGVTNYGYTF,TGTGCCAGCAGCTTAGGGGGGGTTACTAACTATGGCTACACCTTC
TRBV9,NA,TRBJ2-1,NA,CASSVKSLGASYNEQFF,TGTGCCAGCAGCGTCAAGTCCCTAGGGGCTTCCTACAATGAGCAGTTCTTC
TRBV2,NA,TRBJ2-6,once,CASDLGAGANVLTF,TGTGCCAGCGACCTAGGGGCTGGGGCCAACGTCCTGACTTTC
TRBV6-5,NA,TRBJ2-7,NA,CASSYDSSYEQYF,TGTGCCAGCAGTTACGACAGCTCCTACGAGCAGTACTTC
TRBV9,NA,TRBJ2-2,NA,CASSVDSGVTGELFF,TGTGCCAGCAGCGTAGATTCAGGGGTGACCGGGGAGCTGTTTTTT
TRBV6-5,NA,TRBJ2-1,NA,CASSYVQGEQFF,TGTGCCAGCAGTTACGTCCAGGGGGAGCAGTTCTTC
TRBV5-1,TRBD2,TRBJ2-1,NA,CASSSKLAGGYNEQFF,TGCGCCAGCAGCTCAAAACTAGCGGGAGGTTACAATGAGCAGTTCTTC
TRBV5-4,TRBD2,TRBJ2-1,NA,CASSGGLAGSYNEQFF,TGTGCCAGCAGCGGGGGACTAGCGGGCTCCTACAATGAGCAGTTCTTC
TRBV10-3,TRBD2,TRBJ2-5,NA,CAISGGLAGGETQYF,TGTGCCATCAGCGGGGGACTAGCGGGAGGAGAGACCCAGTACTTC
TRBV7-2,TRBD2,TRBJ2-2,NA,CASSSPSGGAGELFF,TGTGCCAGCAGCTCTCCCAGCGGGGGGGCCGGGGAGCTGTTTTTT
TRBV2,NA,TRBJ2-1,NA,CASSEERRSEQFF,TGTGCCAGCAGTGAAGAGCGTAGGAGTGAGCAGTTCTTC
TRBV27,NA,TRBJ1-6,NA,CASSFRGFNSPLHF,TGTGCCAGCAGTTTTAGAGGGTTTAATTCACCCCTCCACTTT
TRBV5-5,NA,TRBJ2-3,NA,CASSLSGSGADTQYF,TGTGCCAGCAGCTTGTCTGGGAGTGGTGCAGATACGCAGTATTTT
TRBV7-2,TRBD1,TRBJ2-7,NA,CASSPLGQGDEQYF,TGTGCCAGCAGCCCCCTGGGACAGGGGGACGAGCAGTACTTC
TRBV7-9,NA,TRBJ2-7,NA,CASTAPRDWTYEQYF,TGTGCCAGCACCGCCCCCCGGGACTGGACCTACGAGCAGTACTTC
TRBV14,TRBD2,TRBJ2-1,NA,CASSQDNAGVGEQFF,TGTGCCAGCAGCCAAGATAACGCGGGGGTGGGTGAGCAGTTCTTC
TRBV9,TRBD2,TRBJ2-1,NA,CASSVDRPGGARWDHNEQFF,TGTGCCAGCAGCGTAGACCGTCCGGGAGGCGCCAGGTGGGACCACAATGAGCAGTTCTTC
TRBV7-2,TRBD2,TRBJ2-3,NA,CASSLATSGSTDTQYF,TGTGCCAGCAGCTTAGCAACTAGCGGGAGCACAGATACGCAGTATTTT
TRBV27,TRBD2,TRBJ2-1,NA,CASSPMNGRAYNEQFF,TGTGCCAGCAGTCCCATGAATGGGAGGGCCTACAATGAGCAGTTCTTC
TRBV5-1,NA,TRBJ2-5,NA,CASSLSGFGETQYF,TGCGCCAGCAGCTTGAGTGGATTCGGGGAGACCCAGTACTTC
TRBV7-2,TRBD1,TRBJ1-1,NA,CASSLGGTGRTEAFF,TGTGCCAGCAGCTTAGGGGGGACAGGGAGGACTGAAGCTTTCTTT
TRBV6-4,NA,TRBJ2-7,NA,CAPLGPRGQQYF,TGTGCCCCCCTCGGGCCGCGGGGTCAGCAGTACTTC